Presented here are 13 T cell receptor beta chains from one specimen sequenced in a study of cytomegalovirus exposure and HLA in healthy donors. Generated by immunoSEQ multiplex PCR, the TCRdb table keeps only in-frame clones and is missing some. The data show over 150,000 clones, roughly 90% seen once. Sequencing was done on a sample of PBMCs. The receptors stem from a man aged 18 to 29 in good health and CMV-seropositive.

The chain has TRBV14 and TRBJ2-1; 10 bases agree with TRBD2. Germline V CDR1 and CDR2: SGHDN, FVKESK. The CDR3 extends over 17 amino acids. Trimming at V came to 0 bases and at J to 7 bases, leaving 9 bases not matched to a gene. CDR3 protein: CASSQDKGAGGRNEQFF. CDR3 bases: TGTGCCAGCAGCCAAGATAAGGGAGCGGGGGGGCGAAATGAGCAGTTCTTC. Drawing the rest from reference TRBV14 and TRBJ2-1, the complete variable domain is EAGVTQFPSHSVIEKGQTVTLRCDPISGHDNLYWYRRVMGKEIKFLLHFVKESKQDESGMPNNRFLAERTGGTYSTLKVQPAELEDSGVYFCASSQDKGAGGRNEQFFGPGTRLTVL.

J is TRBJ2-1 and V is TRBV4-3, with 12 positions matching TRBD2. This CDR3 comprises 18 residues. Germline V CDR1 and CDR2: LGHNA, YSLEER. The J segment lost 2 bases and the V segment lost 3 bases, leaving 8 bases of the junction unmatched. The CDR3 sequence: CASSQDGLAGWTYNEQFF. The CDR3 nucleotides are TGCGCCAGCAGCCAGGATGGACTAGCGGGATGGACCTACAATGAGCAGTTCTTC.

The chain couples TRBV19 to TRBJ2-7; TRBD2 might be the D (6 bases). The germline V gene encodes CDR1 LNHDA and CDR2 SQIVND (reference sequence). Trimming removed 6 bases at V and 6 bases at J, with 18 bases between. This CDR3 has 14 amino acids. This chain's CDR3 is CASRDRGVLGEQYF. The CDR3 DNA follows: TGTGCCAGTAGGGATCGCGGGGTCCTGGGCGAGCAGTACTTC.

The J gene is TRBJ2-6, the V gene TRBV6-4, with unresolved D. This CDR3 region has 15 residues. The V gene lost 2 bases and the J gene lost 0 bases, with 5 bases spanning the gap. The germline gives CDR1 MRHNA, CDR2 SNTAGT. The CDR3, as DNA: TGTGCCAGCAGTGACCCCGGCTCTGGGGCCAACGTCCTGACTTTC. Encoded protein: CASSDPGSGANVLTF.

This clone came up a few times. This chain links TRBV4-1 with TRBJ2-2, with D perhaps matching TRBD1 (6 bases). Germline CDR1 MGHRA, CDR2 YSYEKL. The CDR3 sequence is 15 residues long. The V end lost 3 bases, the J end lost 4 bases, and 12 bases lay between the germline ends. The DNA of the CDR3 is TGCGCCAGCAGCCATGCCCCAGGGGCCACCGGGGAGCTGTTTTTT. Amino acids: CASSHAPGATGELFF.

CDR3 protein: CASSLFWTGTYEQYF. The CDR3 bases are TGCGCCAGCAGCTTGTTTTGGACAGGCACCTACGAGCAGTACTTC. The genes are TRBV5-1 and TRBJ2-7, with 7 nucleotides matching TRBD1. The CDR3 totals 15 residues. The ends lost 1 base at V and 2 bases at J; junction bases unmatched: 6. Germline CDR1 and CDR2: SGHRS and YFSETQ.

The rearrangement links TRBV15 to TRBJ2-1, with TRBD2 identical over 7 bases. Germline loops: CDR1 LNHNV, CDR2 YYDKDF (reference sequence). The ends lost 1 base at V and 4 bases at J; junction bases unmatched: 10. The CDR3 covers 17 residues. In DNA, the CDR3 is TGTGCCACCAGCAGAGGGCGCTCGAGCGGGGATTACAATGAGCAGTTCTTC. It translates to CATSRGRSSGDYNEQFF.

This sequence joins TRBV4-2 and TRBJ2-3, with TRBD2 matching 11 bases. Trimming at V came to 4 bases and at J to 6 bases, leaving 9 bases not matched to a gene. This CDR3 region has 16 residues. CDR1 and CDR2 (germline): LGHNA, YNFKEQ. This CDR3 reads CASSPSLAGAGDTQYF. CDR3 nucleotides: TGTGCCAGCAGCCCATCACTAGCGGGGGCCGGGGATACGCAGTATTTT.

This rearrangement joins TRBV4-3 to TRBJ2-2, with 9 positions matching TRBD2. V gave up 1 base and J gave up 4 bases; unmatched junction bases: 1. This CDR3 region has 15 residues. Germline loops: CDR1 LGHNA, CDR2 YSLEER. The CDR3 region has the DNA TGCGCCAGCAGCCAAGGACTAGCGGTCACCGGGGAGCTGTTTTTT. Translation: CASSQGLAVTGELFF.

This chain connects TRBV4-3 to TRBJ1-4; a possible D gene is TRBD1 (6 bases). Germline V gene lookup returns CDR1 LGHNA and CDR2 YSLEER. The CDR3 sequence is 16 residues long. The germline V and J ends were trimmed by 1 base and 6 bases, with 15 bases remaining between them. The CDR3 DNA reads as TGCGCCAGCAGCCAAGTCTTCGGGGGGCAAGATGAAAAACTGTTTTTT. This gives the protein CASSQVFGGQDEKLFF.

This chain links TRBV5-1 with TRBJ2-7; no clear D gene. The germline gives CDR1 SGHRS, CDR2 YFSETQ. The germline V and J ends were trimmed by 4 bases and 5 bases, with 13 bases remaining between them. The length of the CDR3 is 13 residues. The CDR3 DNA is TGCGCCAGCAGCCCCGGGTCCCCCCACGAGCAGTACTTC. It encodes CASSPGSPHEQYF. The full variable domain, with the rest looked up from reference TRBV5-1 and TRBJ2-7, is KAGVTQTPRYLIKTRGQQVTLSCSPISGHRSVSWYQQTPGQGLQFLFEYFSETQRNKGNFPGRFSGRQFSNSRSEMNVSTLELGDSALYLCASSPGSPHEQYFGPGTRLTVT.

This chain joins TRBV5-4 and TRBJ2-5, with D perhaps TRBD1 (6 bases). Per germline, CDR1 SGHNT and CDR2 YYREEE (reference sequence). The CDR3 length is 15 residues. V shed 1 base and J shed 2 bases, with 12 bases lying between them. The CDR3 coding sequence is TGTGCCAGCAGCTTGCCGGGACACGATCAAGAGACCCAGTACTTC. Protein sequence: CASSLPGHDQETQYF.

The chain recombines TRBV6-6 with TRBJ1-4, with 9 bases aligning to TRBD1. V shed 5 bases and J 7 bases; nucleotides not matched to a gene: 5. The CDR3 extends over 14 amino acids. CDR1 MNHNY and CDR2 SVGAGI come from the germline V gene (reference sequence). CDR3 DNA sequence: TGTGCCAGCAGTCCGGGACAGGGACGTGAAAAACTGTTTTTT. This codes for CASSPGQGREKLFF.